A selection of T cell receptor beta chains follows, all from one sample in a study of cytomegalovirus exposure and HLA in healthy donors. Repertoires were generated with immunoSEQ multiplex PCR, while TCRdb's copy carries only in-frame clones and drops some. The sample includes over 100,000 clones, 77% seen only once; the top ten take under 5%. Source material: PBMCs. The source of these receptors is a male donor in good health and CMV-seropositive. The CDR3 runs from the conserved cysteine through the conserved F or W. D genes are given only for firm matches. Clone size is given for some rows only: seen once, a few or many times, or a class if the clone is expanded.

d_call	j_call	v_call	clone_size	cdr3_nt	cdr3_aa
TRBD1	TRBJ2-7	TRBV19	.	TGTGCCACCAGGCGCGAGGGGGCGACCTACGAGCAGTACTTC	CATRREGATYEQYF
.	TRBJ2-3	TRBV6-1	.	TGTGCCAGCAGTCAACTAGGGAGCGACACAGATACGCAGTATTTT	CASSQLGSDTDTQYF
TRBD1	TRBJ2-3	TRBV5-4	.	TGTGCCAGCAGCCGGGTGGACAGGGGGTCAGATACGCAGTATTTT	CASSRVDRGSDTQYF
TRBD1	TRBJ1-2	TRBV7-9	once	TGTTCCAGCAGTGACAGGGCCTATGGCTACACCTTC	CSSSDRAYGYTF
.	TRBJ1-4	TRBV6-6	.	TGTGCCAGCAGCCCCGGGACACGCGCAACTAATGAAAAACTGTTTTTT	CASSPGTRATNEKLFF
.	TRBJ1-5	TRBV19	.	TGTGCCAGTAGTATCGGGTATCAGCCCCAGCATTTT	CASSIGYQPQHF
.	TRBJ2-7	TRBV28	.	TGTGCCAGCAGTCCTCTTGGCAGGGGTAGCTACGAGCAGTACTTC	CASSPLGRGSYEQYF
.	TRBJ1-2	TRBV7-8	few	TGTGCCAGCAGCACCCTCAATGAGGCGGTGAGCGTGGACTATGGCTACACCTTC	CASSTLNEAVSVDYGYTF
TRBD1	TRBJ1-5	TRBV19	.	TGTGCCACCCGGGACAGGCGGCACAGCAATCAGCCCCAGCATTTT	CATRDRRHSNQPQHF
.	TRBJ2-7	TRBV4-1	.	TGCGCCAGCAGCCAAGGGACGTTGGGCGGGAAGTCCTACGAGCAGTACTTC	CASSQGTLGGKSYEQYF
TRBD2	TRBJ2-1	TRBV29-1	.	TGCAGCATAGCCGGGACTAGCGGGGGAGTCGGGGGTTACAATGAGCAGTTCTTC	CSIAGTSGGVGGYNEQFF
TRBD2	TRBJ2-7	TRBV15	.	TGTGCCACCAGCAGAGAGTTAGCGGGAGCTTCCGAGCAGTACTTC	CATSRELAGASEQYF
TRBD2	TRBJ2-1	TRBV5-1	.	TGCGCCAGCAGCTCGGGACTAGCGGGAGTCAATGAGCAGTTCTTC	CASSSGLAGVNEQFF
.	TRBJ2-2	TRBV10-3	.	TGTGCCATTAATCCGGCGGGGAACACCGGGGAGCTGTTTTTT	CAINPAGNTGELFF
.	TRBJ2-7	TRBV7-2	.	TGTGCCAGCAAACTTAGCGACGTCACCTACGAGCAGTACTTC	CASKLSDVTYEQYF
.	TRBJ2-2	TRBV7-6	few	TGTGCCAGCAGCTTAGACCCGGCCGGGGAGCTGTTTTTT	CASSLDPAGELFF
.	TRBJ2-5	TRBV7-8	few	TGTGCCAGCAGCTTACGGTCTGGCGGGACCCAGTACTTC	CASSLRSGGTQYF
TRBD1	TRBJ1-5	TRBV27	few	TGTGCCAGCGGCGACAGGGGGAGGCAGCCCCAGCATTTT	CASGDRGRQPQHF
.	TRBJ2-1	TRBV11-3	.	TGTGCCAGCAGCTTAAACCCGGGAGCTAGGAACAATGAGCAGTTCTTC	CASSLNPGARNNEQFF
TRBD2	TRBJ2-3	TRBV18	.	TGTGCCAGCTCCTTGGTAGCGGGAGCAGATACGCAGTATTTT	CASSLVAGADTQYF
TRBD2	TRBJ2-1	TRBV9	.	TGTGCCAGCAGCGCATCCACCAAGGTCCCCGGACTAGCGGGAGGAACCATTGAGCAGTTCTTC	CASSASTKVPGLAGGTIEQFF
TRBD1	TRBJ1-6	TRBV5-6	.	TGTGCCAGCAGCTTGTTCGTCCCGGCAGGGGGTACCCCCCTCCACTTT	CASSLFVPAGGTPLHF
.	TRBJ1-1	TRBV5-1	.	TGCGCCAGCAGCTTCTCAGGGGTGGACACTGAAGCTTTCTTT	CASSFSGVDTEAFF
TRBD2	TRBJ2-1	TRBV7-9	.	TGTGCCAGCAGCTTAGAGGCGGGGGTGGGAGTGGGTGAGCAGTTCTTC	CASSLEAGVGVGEQFF
.	TRBJ1-5	TRBV28	.	TGTGCCAGCAGAGACGGGATACAGAATAGCAATCAGCCCCAGCATTTT	CASRDGIQNSNQPQHF
TRBD1	TRBJ2-7	TRBV6-4	few	TGTGCCAGCAGTGTGCTCGGGACAGGGGGGTACGAGCAGTACTTC	CASSVLGTGGYEQYF
TRBD1	TRBJ1-4	TRBV7-9	once	TGTTCCAGCAGCTCGGACAGGGGGCGCGAAAAACTGTTTTTT	CSSSSDRGREKLFF
.	TRBJ2-5	TRBV2	.	TGTGCCAGCAGTGATCCCGTAGGGGGGGGGACCCAGTACTTC	CASSDPVGGGTQYF
TRBD2	TRBJ2-3	TRBV5-1	.	TGCGCCAGCAGCCTGGGACTAGCCTCGGCAGATACGCAGTATTTT	CASSLGLASADTQYF
.	TRBJ2-3	TRBV4-2	.	TGTGCCAGCAGCCACCCCACCCGGGTTTTAGTCAATACGCAGTATTTT	CASSHPTRVLVNTQYF
.	TRBJ1-6	TRBV19	.	TGTGCCAGCTCCCGGAGTACTTTTAATTCACCCCTCCACTTT	CASSRSTFNSPLHF
TRBD2	TRBJ2-6	TRBV5-4	once	TGTGCCAGCAGCTATAGCGGGAGGAGCTCTGGGGCCAACGGCCTGACTTTC	CASSYSGRSSGANGLTF
TRBD2	TRBJ2-7	TRBV6-1	.	TGTGCCAGCAGTGATCAGCGGGGGGGCGGGCAGTACTTC	CASSDQRGGGQYF
TRBD1	TRBJ1-1	TRBV5-6	.	TGTGCCAGCAGCGCGAGACAGGGGGCGAGCACTGAAGCTTTCTTT	CASSARQGASTEAFF
.	TRBJ1-2	TRBV28	.	TGTGCCAGCAGCCGGCCGGTTTCAGGAGCGGGCTATGGCTACACCTTC	CASSRPVSGAGYGYTF
TRBD1	TRBJ2-1	TRBV5-1	once	TGCGCCAGCAGCTGGGGTAGCGGACAGGGGACCTACAATGAGCAGTTCTTC	CASSWGSGQGTYNEQFF
TRBD1	TRBJ2-7	TRBV19	.	TGTGCCAGTAGTAAGAGGGGGCAGGGCGCGAACGAGCAGTACTTC	CASSKRGQGANEQYF
TRBD2	TRBJ2-5	TRBV27	.	TGTGCCAGCAGTTCTAGCGGGAGAGAGACCCAGTACTTC	CASSSSGRETQYF
TRBD1	TRBJ2-3	TRBV5-5	few	TGTGCCAGCAGCTTTATGGGGACAGGGGGGAAAGATACGCAGTATTTT	CASSFMGTGGKDTQYF
.	TRBJ2-1	TRBV7-2	.	TGTGCCAGCAGCTCCCTCAATGAGCAGTTCTTC	CASSSLNEQFF
TRBD2	TRBJ2-1	TRBV9	.	TGTGCCAGCAGCGCCCCTCCGGTAGCGGGAGGGCACAATGAGCAGTTCTTC	CASSAPPVAGGHNEQFF
.	TRBJ2-1	TRBV5-1	.	TGCGCCAGCAGCACCCTTGACAGGGACTTTAACAATGAGCAGTTCTTC	CASSTLDRDFNNEQFF
TRBD2	TRBJ2-1	TRBV5-4	.	TGTGCCAGCAGCTTGCGGACTAGCGGCTACTACAATGAGCAGTTCTTC	CASSLRTSGYYNEQFF